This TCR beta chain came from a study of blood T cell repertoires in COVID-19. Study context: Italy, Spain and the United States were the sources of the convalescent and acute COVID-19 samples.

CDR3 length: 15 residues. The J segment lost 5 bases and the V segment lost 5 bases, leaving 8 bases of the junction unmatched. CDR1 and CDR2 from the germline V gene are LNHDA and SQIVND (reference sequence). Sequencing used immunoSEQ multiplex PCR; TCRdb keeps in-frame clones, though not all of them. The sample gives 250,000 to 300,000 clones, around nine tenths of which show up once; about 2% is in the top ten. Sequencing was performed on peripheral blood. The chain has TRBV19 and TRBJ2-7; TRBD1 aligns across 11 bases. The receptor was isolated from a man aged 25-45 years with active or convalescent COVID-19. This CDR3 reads CASSPRRTGGHEQYF. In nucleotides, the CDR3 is TGTGCCAGTAGTCCACGCCGGACAGGGGGCCACGAGCAGTACTTC.